The 12 T cell receptor beta chains reported below all come from one sample, sequenced in a study of regulatory T cells in long-lasting Graves disease. Through Arm-PCR of CDR3 regions and iRepertoire HTBI primers, TCR beta libraries were built. TCRdb re-called the multiplex PCR reads through MiXCR, storing one row per CDR3 protein. The sample holds under 500,000 distinct CDR3 sequences, less than 25% seen once. The time point: persistent/refractory GD, antithyroid drugs over 5 years with positive TRAb. PBMCs were the source of the RNA used for TCR sequencing. The sequencing here drew on peripheral blood mononuclear cells (PBMCs), taken when the disease was refractory, from a patient treated with antithyroid drugs. The receptors originated from a female donor with Graves disease.

This chain links TRBV20-1 with TRBJ1-1, with 7 bases identical to TRBD1. This CDR3 spans 15 amino acids. V lost 3 bases to trimming and J lost 0 bases; unmatched junction nucleotides: 7. The germline gives CDR1 DFQATT, CDR2 SNEGSKA (reference sequence). The CDR3: CSASLDRPMNTEAFF. The CDR3, as DNA: TGCAGTGCTAGTTTGGACAGGCCCATGAACACTGAAGCTTTCTTT.

There are many counts of this clonotype. The CDR3 nucleotides read TGTGCCAGCACCGGGGACAGGGCCTCTGGAAACACCATATATTTT. It translates to CASTGDRASGNTIYF. The chain combines TRBV12-3 or TRBV12-4 with TRBJ1-3; TRBD1 agrees at 9 bases. The CDR3 covers 15 residues. V lost 7 bases, J lost 0 bases, and 4 bases stayed unmatched.

This clonotype was seen a few times. The V gene is TRBV3-1, the J gene TRBJ1-2; 7 bases agree with TRBD1. V lost 2 bases, J lost 7 bases, and 10 bases stayed unmatched. Germline assignment: CDR1 LGHDT and CDR2 YNNKEL (reference sequence). The CDR3 runs to 15 residues. CDR3 protein: CASSQSRGVYGGYTF. In nucleotides, the CDR3 is TGTGCCAGCAGCCAATCCAGGGGGGTATACGGTGGCTACACCTTC.

V is TRBV30 and J is TRBJ2-7, with TRBD1 identical over 8 bases. There are 14 residues in the CDR3. Trimming cost V 4 bases and J 0 bases; bases outside gene matches: 5. The V gene's germline CDR1 is GTSNPN and CDR2 SVGIG (reference sequence). The CDR3 DNA is TGTGCCTGGAATGGACAGGGTTTCTCCTACGAGCAGTACTTC. It codes for CAWNGQGFSYEQYF.

This clonotype was recorded many times. J is TRBJ2-7 and V is TRBV28; 9 bases agree with TRBD1. Germline CDR1 reads MDHEN; CDR2 reads SYDVKM. The V and J ends lost 5 bases and 6 bases, in that order; junction bases with no gene match: 14. The CDR3 consists of 16 residues. The CDR3 DNA reads as TGTGCCAGCAGTCCGACCTCCGGGACAGGGAGGGGCGAGCAGTACTTC. It specifies CASSPTSGTGRGEQYF.

The V gene is TRBV5-1, the J gene TRBJ2-1; TRBD1 aligns across 10 bases. CDR3 size: 20 residues. CDR1 is SGHRS and CDR2 is YFSETQ in the germline V gene. V shed 4 bases and J 6 bases; nucleotides not matched to a gene: 22. The chain's CDR3 is CASSPSRGTGVLAGLNEQFF. CDR3 nucleotide sequence: TGCGCCAGCAGCCCATCGAGGGGGACAGGGGTGCTAGCGGGTCTCAATGAGCAGTTCTTC. Full variable domain (outside the CDR3, taken from reference TRBV5-1 and TRBJ2-1): KAGVTQTPRYLIKTRGQQVTLSCSPISGHRSVSWYQQTPGQGLQFLFEYFSETQRNKGNFPGRFSGRQFSNSRSEMNVSTLELGDSALYLCASSPSRGTGVLAGLNEQFFGPGTRLTVL.

This clonotype was seen at least ten times. This sequence joins TRBV12-3 or TRBV12-4 and TRBJ2-7; D is possibly TRBD1 or TRBD2 (5 bases each). V lost 1 base, J lost 3 bases, and 10 bases lay in between. The CDR3 contains 14 residues. The CDR3 here is CASSLGGEGYEQYF. In DNA form, the CDR3 reads TGTGCCAGCAGTTTAGGGGGCGAGGGCTACGAGCAGTACTTC.

This clonotype has ten or more counts. The rearrangement uses TRBV28 and TRBJ2-5, with TRBD2 identical over 8 bases. Germline CDR1 MDHEN, CDR2 SYDVKM. The CDR3 has 17 residues. Unmatched junction bases numbered 12, after V lost 1 base and J lost 5 bases. DNA for the CDR3: TGTGCCAGCAGTTTATTCGCTAGCGGGCTGGGTGGGGAGACCCAGTACTTC. This sequence encodes CASSLFASGLGGETQYF.

This clonotype was recorded at least ten times. V and J are TRBV2 and TRBJ2-7; 14 bases line up with TRBD2. V trimming: 6 bases; J trimming: 5 bases; junction bases outside the gene matches: 9. The CDR3 spans 16 residues. Germline values: CDR1 SNHLY, CDR2 FYNNEI. This CDR3 reads CASRRLAGGKLHEQYF. The DNA for the CDR3 is TGTGCCAGCAGGCGACTAGCGGGAGGGAAACTCCACGAGCAGTACTTC.

The rearrangement links TRBV11-2 to TRBJ2-5; possible D gene TRBD2, 6 bases. The J call may be mistaken, given a closer DNA end match to TRBJ2-1. This CDR3 has 14 amino acids. Germline V gives CDR1 SGHAT, CDR2 FQNNGV. The CDR3 reads CASSTLTRRNEQFF. The CDR3, as DNA: TGTGCCAGCAGCACCCTGACTAGGCGCAATGAGCAGTTCTTC.

This chain joins TRBV12-3 or TRBV12-4 and TRBJ1-3, with no clear D. Deletions cut 2 bases from V and 2 bases from J, with 4 bases between. The CDR3 has 13 residues. The CDR3 loop reads CASSLMAGNTIYF. In nucleotides, the CDR3 is TGTGCCAGCAGTTTAATGGCTGGAAACACCATATATTTT.

This clonotype was found many times. The chain recombines TRBV28 with TRBJ2-5, with TRBD1 identical over 11 bases. CDR1 and CDR2 (germline): MDHEN, SYDVKM. The CDR3 covers 13 residues. V dropped 7 bases and J dropped 11; count of bases not matched to a gene: 9. The CDR3 region is CASTADRGQTQYF. Here the CDR3 DNA reads TGTGCCAGCACTGCGGACAGGGGGCAAACTCAGTACTTC.